Presented here are 31 T cell receptor beta chains from one specimen sequenced in a study of spatial heterogeneity in lung cancer. The time point denotes: blood at routine non-recurrence follow-up after resection. MiXCR was run by TCRdb on the 5' RACE reads, yielding one entry per CDR3 protein. The sample gives 4,000 or so distinct CDR3 sequences, roughly 24% of which show up once; around 5.4% is in the top ten. The sample was PBMCs, taken at follow-up. The receptors here all came from a male donor with early-stage non-small cell lung cancer.

The V and J genes are TRBV5-1 and TRBJ2-1; TRBD2 aligns across 9 bases. CDR1 is SGHRS and CDR2 is YFSETQ in the germline V gene. The CDR3 has 15 amino acids. With V trimmed by 0 bases and J by 9 bases, 7 bases remained unmatched. The CDR3 reads CASSLGLAGSGEQFF. The CDR3 bases are TGCGCCAGCAGCTTGGGGCTAGCGGGATCGGGTGAGCAGTTCTTC.

This clonotype was seen only a few times. This chain links TRBV12-3 or TRBV12-4 with TRBJ2-2, with 10 bases that match TRBD1. V was clipped by 8 bases and J by 0 bases; unmatched bases: 6. CDR3 length equals 16 residues. The CDR3 DNA sequence: TGTGCCAGCTCCCGGGGGACAGGGGCGAACACCGGGGAGCTGTTTTTT. Translated, it gives CASSRGTGANTGELFF.

In its sample, this clonotype is medium-sized. The rearrangement joins TRBV5-1 to TRBJ2-7; possibly TRBD2 for D (6 bases). CDR1 and CDR2 (germline): SGHRS, YFSETQ. The CDR3 length is 14 residues. Trimming stripped 0 bases from V and 3 bases from J, with 10 bases between. The CDR3 here is CASSLGLANYEQYF. CDR3 bases: TGCGCCAGCAGCTTGGGCCTAGCGAACTACGAGCAGTACTTC. The complete variable domain, with remaining parts taken from reference TRBV5-1 and TRBJ2-7, reads KAGVTQTPRYLIKTRGQQVTLSCSPISGHRSVSWYQQTPGQGLQFLFEYFSETQRNKGNFPGRFSGRQFSNSRSEMNVSTLELGDSALYLCASSLGLANYEQYFGPGTRLTVT.

There are a few counts of this clonotype. V gene TRBV3-1 combines with J gene TRBJ2-2, with 13 nucleotides matching TRBD2. Trimming took 2 bases from V and 5 from J; bases not matched to a gene: 8. Germline CDR1 is LGHDT and CDR2 is YNNKEL (reference sequence). The CDR3 totals 18 residues. The CDR3 loop is CASSQIRLAGGETGELFF. The CDR3 DNA reads as TGTGCCAGCAGCCAAATAAGACTAGCGGGAGGTGAGACCGGGGAGCTGTTTTTT.

This clonotype ranks as medium-sized (0.01 to 0.1%). CDR3 sequence reads: CASSIGGGEENTEAFF. CDR3 in DNA: TGTGCCAGTAGTATTGGGGGTGGGGAGGAGAACACTGAAGCTTTCTTT. The chain carries TRBV19 and TRBJ1-1, with a possible D match to TRBD1 (5 bases). Trimming left V 3 bases short and J 1 base short, with 15 bases between. The CDR3 covers 16 residues. CDR1 is LNHDA, CDR2 SQIVND, per germline (reference sequence).

This clonotype was found a few times. V gene TRBV4-1 combines with J gene TRBJ1-2; TRBD1 matches at 9 bases. The CDR3 runs 15 residues. Germline CDR1 is MGHRA and CDR2 is YSYEKL. V lost 4 bases and J lost 4; bases outside the gene matches: 7. The CDR3 is CASSRTGGTGYGYTF. CDR3 nucleotide sequence: TGCGCCAGCAGCCGCACAGGGGGCACGGGCTATGGCTACACCTTC.

The chain combines TRBV15 with TRBJ2-1, with 7 bases lining up with TRBD2. Trimming took 4 bases from V and 10 from J; bases not matched to a gene: 7. This CDR3 has 13 amino acids. CDR1 and CDR2 from the germline V gene are LNHNV and YYDKDF (reference sequence). CDR3 in DNA: TGTGCCACCAGCACCGTAGGACTAGTCGAGCAGTTCTTC. Residues: CATSTVGLVEQFF.

This clonotype has only a few counts. The V gene is TRBV27, the J gene TRBJ2-1, with 8 bases lining up with TRBD2. Germline V gene data show CDR1 as MNHEY and CDR2 as SMNVEV (reference sequence). Trimming took 3 bases from V and 7 from J; bases not matched to a gene: 8. The CDR3 is made up of 15 amino acids. The CDR3: CASSLGRGGLNEQFF. Written as DNA, the CDR3 is TGTGCCAGCAGTTTGGGACGGGGGGGCTTAAATGAGCAGTTCTTC.

In this sample, this clonotype turned up a few times. This chain's CDR3 is CASSLYSGDSNQPQHF. The CDR3 DNA is TGTGCCAGCAGTTTATACTCAGGGGATAGCAATCAGCCCCAGCATTTT. The V call is TRBV27, the J call TRBJ1-5; possibly TRBD1 for D (6 bases). The CDR3 is 16 residues long. V dropped 1 base and J dropped 0 bases, with 10 bases sitting between them. Germline V gives CDR1 MNHEY, CDR2 SMNVEV (reference sequence).

This clonotype qualifies as medium-sized. The rearrangement joins TRBV7-9 to TRBJ2-1; a weak D match, TRBD2 (6 bases). Germline CDR1 and CDR2: SEHNR and FQNEAQ (reference sequence). V was pared by 1 base and J by 8 bases, with 12 bases between. The CDR3 contains 14 residues. This CDR3 reads CASSLVLGGDEQFF. DNA for the CDR3: TGTGCCAGCAGCTTAGTCCTGGGGGGTGATGAGCAGTTCTTC.

This clonotype was observed once. The J gene is TRBJ2-3, the V gene TRBV11-2, with 7 bases fitting TRBD1. The germline gives CDR1 SGHAT, CDR2 FQNNGV. CDR3 length equals 15 residues. The J segment lost 4 bases and the V segment lost 3 bases, leaving 7 bases of the junction unmatched. This CDR3 is CASSFRQGRADTQYF. CDR3 in DNA: TGTGCCAGCAGCTTCCGACAGGGTCGCGCAGATACGCAGTATTTT.

This clonotype is medium-sized within its sample. The chain couples TRBV29-1 to TRBJ2-3; 9 nucleotides align to TRBD2. The germline gives CDR1 SQVTM, CDR2 ANQGSEA. Trimming at V came to 2 bases and at J to 6 bases, leaving 0 bases not matched to a gene. The CDR3 contains 12 residues. The DNA of the CDR3 is TGCAGCGTTGAAACTAGCGGGGATACGCAGTATTTT. Residues: CSVETSGDTQYF.

The gene calls are TRBV29-1 and TRBJ1-2; 8 bases map to TRBD1. The germline V gene has CDR1 SQVTM and CDR2 ANQGSEA. CDR3 length: 13 residues. Trimming cost V 5 bases and J 2 bases; bases outside gene matches: 4. CDR3 DNA sequence: TGCAGCGTTAGACAGGGGAGGAACTATGGCTACACCTTC. Encoded protein: CSVRQGRNYGYTF.

This clonotype occurred a few times. CDR3 in amino acids: CSVEVTGANTEAFF. CDR3 nucleotides: TGCAGCGTTGAGGTTACAGGGGCTAACACTGAAGCTTTCTTT. The chain combines TRBV29-1 with TRBJ1-1; TRBD1 matches at 7 bases. Germline CDR1 SQVTM, CDR2 ANQGSEA. The CDR3 totals 14 residues. J lost 2 bases, V lost 3 bases, and 6 bases had no gene match.

This clonotype was recorded once. The chain couples TRBV2 to TRBJ2-3; D is ambiguous. The germline gives CDR1 SNHLY, CDR2 FYNNEI. CDR3 length: 14 residues. Trimming removed 1 base from V and 4 bases from J, with 9 bases in between. CDR3 protein: CASSEDTVPDTQYF. The CDR3 nucleotides are TGTGCCAGCAGTGAAGACACCGTTCCAGATACGCAGTATTTT. The entire variable domain, with the rest obtained from reference TRBV2 and TRBJ2-3, is as follows: EPEVTQTPSHQVTQMGQEVILRCVPISNHLYFYWYRQILGQKVEFLVSFYNNEISEKSEIFDDQFSVERPDGSNFTLKIRSTKLEDSAMYFCASSEDTVPDTQYFGPGTRLTVL.

The rearrangement links TRBV5-1 to TRBJ2-7; TRBD2 aligns across 10 bases. The trim removed 0 bases at V and 7 bases at J, leaving 7 bases unmatched. The CDR3 covers 15 residues. Germline V gene data show CDR1 as SGHRS and CDR2 as YFSETQ. CDR3: CASSLGLAGPGEQYF. As DNA, the CDR3 is TGCGCCAGCAGCTTGGGACTAGCGGGTCCTGGAGAGCAGTACTTC.

The V and J genes are TRBV5-1 and TRBJ2-3; D is uncertain. The CDR3 contains 16 residues. The V gene's germline CDR1 is SGHRS and CDR2 YFSETQ. V was pared by 0 bases and J by 0 bases, with 11 bases between. The CDR3 nucleotides read TGCGCCAGCAGCTTGGTTCCAGACCTTAGCACAGATACGCAGTATTTT. Its translation is CASSLVPDLSTDTQYF.

The chain joins TRBV20-1 to TRBJ1-2; TRBD1 might be the D (5 bases). Germline V CDR1 and CDR2: DFQATT, SNEGSKA (reference sequence). The V gene lost 0 bases and the J gene lost 7 bases, with 18 bases spanning the gap. The CDR3 contains 15 residues. The CDR3, as DNA: TGCAGTGCTAGAGATGCGGCAGGGAGGGACCTTGGCTACACCTTC. Amino acid sequence: CSARDAAGRDLGYTF.

This clonotype appeared once. V is TRBV29-1 and J is TRBJ1-2; D is uncertain. Trimming removed 5 bases at V and 4 bases at J, with 17 bases between. The CDR3 has 14 residues. CDR1 is SQVTM, CDR2 ANQGSEA, per germline. DNA for the CDR3: TGCAGCGTTTCCCCTTTGGGGAGTCTCTATGGCTACACCTTC. Translating it yields CSVSPLGSLYGYTF.

The chain is built from TRBV12-3 or TRBV12-4 and TRBJ2-1, with 7 bases lining up with TRBD1. The CDR3 has 14 amino acids. The trim removed 6 bases at V and 3 bases at J, leaving 5 bases unmatched. Written as DNA, the CDR3 is TGTGCCAGCAGACAAACAGGGGTCTACAATGAGCAGTTCTTC. Its translation is CASRQTGVYNEQFF.

This chain uses TRBV10-1 with TRBJ2-7; D may be TRBD2 (6 bases). CDR1 and CDR2 (germline): WNHNN, SYGVQD (reference sequence). The CDR3 consists of 15 residues. Trimming took 3 bases from V and 0 from J, leaving 12 bases between them. CDR3 nucleotides: TGCGCCAGCAGTGATCGGAGGGAGCTCTCCTACGAGCAGTACTTC. It is translated as CASSDRRELSYEQYF.

This clonotype is labeled medium-sized. This rearrangement joins TRBV7-9 to TRBJ2-3; no clear D. The V gene's germline CDR1 is SEHNR and CDR2 FQNEAQ (reference sequence). V gave up 1 base and J gave up 4 bases, with 3 bases separating them. This CDR3 comprises 12 residues. CDR3 sequence (DNA): TGTGCCAGCAGCTTAGATCCAGATACGCAGTATTTT. It encodes CASSLDPDTQYF.

This clonotype has only a few counts. The chain couples TRBV25-1 to TRBJ2-7; no definite D call. The CDR3 runs 11 residues. The germline gives CDR1 MGHDK, CDR2 SYGVNS. V dropped 8 bases and J dropped 4 bases, with 9 bases sitting between them. DNA for the CDR3: TGTGCCAGCGGTTGGGATTACGAGCAGTACTTC. This encodes CASGWDYEQYF.

This clonotype was detected a few times. The CDR3 loop is CSAGSGRGGQYEQYF. The CDR3 nucleotides read TGCAGTGCTGGATCTGGTCGGGGGGGTCAATACGAGCAGTACTTC. V gene TRBV20-1 combines with J gene TRBJ2-7; the match to TRBD2 covers 8 bases. Unmatched junction bases numbered 13, after V lost 5 bases and J lost 4 bases. The CDR3 totals 15 residues. In germline, CDR1 is DFQATT, CDR2 SNEGSKA (reference sequence).

The chain recombines TRBV20-1 with TRBJ2-3, with TRBD1 matching 11 bases. This CDR3 has 15 residues. Germline trimming cut 3 bases from V and 6 bases from J; bases unmatched to any gene: 8. Germline-derived CDR1 and CDR2 are DFQATT and SNEGSKA (reference sequence). The CDR3 DNA sequence: TGCAGTGCTAGCACCCGGGACAGGGGGAAGGATACGCAGTATTTT. It translates to CSASTRDRGKDTQYF.

Judged by abundance, this clonotype is medium-sized. The V and J genes are TRBV5-5 and TRBJ2-5; D perhaps matches TRBD2 (5 bases). The V gene lost 3 bases and the J gene lost 5 bases, with 14 bases spanning the gap. The CDR3 length is 14 residues. Per the germline V gene, CDR1 is SGHKS and CDR2 is YYEKEE (reference sequence). Here the CDR3 DNA reads TGTGCCAGCAGCTCCCCCGCGGGCCCGGAGACCCAGTACTTC. This codes for CASSSPAGPETQYF. The variable domain in full, completed from reference TRBV5-5 and TRBJ2-5, reads DAGVTQSPTHLIKTRGQQVTLRCSPISGHKSVSWYQQVLGQGPQFIFQYYEKEERGRGNFPDRFSARQFPNYSSELNVNALLLGDSALYLCASSSPAGPETQYFGPGTRLLVL.

This clonotype is classed as medium-sized. This rearrangement joins TRBV11-2 to TRBJ1-2, with 8 nucleotides matching TRBD1. V shed 1 base and J 6 bases; nucleotides not matched to a gene: 4. The CDR3 extends over 14 amino acids. Germline V gives CDR1 SGHAT, CDR2 FQNNGV. The CDR3 loop is CASSLAGGPDGYTF. The CDR3 DNA is TGTGCCAGCAGCTTAGCAGGGGGCCCCGATGGCTACACCTTC.

The table lists this clonotype with many counts. The chain couples TRBV10-3 to TRBJ1-1; D remains unclear. The CDR3 runs 13 residues. From germline, CDR1 is ENHRY and CDR2 SYGVKD. The V end lost 1 base, the J end lost 1 base, and 4 bases lay between the germline ends. DNA for the CDR3: TGTGCCATCAGTGAGTATCGGAACACTGAAGCTTTCTTT. It codes for CAISEYRNTEAFF.

This clonotype came up a few times. This chain uses TRBV28 with TRBJ2-7; 7 bases match TRBD2. This CDR3 is 14 amino acids long. The germline V gene has CDR1 MDHEN and CDR2 SYDVKM. V shed 3 bases, J shed 6 bases, and the junction held 8 bases outside the gene matches. CDR3 amino acids: CASSLPREGREQYF. The CDR3 DNA follows: TGTGCCAGCAGTTTGCCCAGGGAGGGTCGCGAGCAGTACTTC. Based on the CDR3 plus reference TRBV28 and TRBJ2-7, the full variable domain is DVKVTQSSRYLVKRTGEKVFLECVQDMDHENMFWYRQDPGLGLRLIYFSYDVKMKEKGDIPEGYSVSREKKERFSLILESASTNQTSMYLCASSLPREGREQYFGPGTRLTVT.

The chain links TRBV20-1 to TRBJ1-1, with D unresolved. The CDR3 runs to 13 residues. The V and J ends lost 5 bases and 4 bases respectively, with 14 bases between them. From germline, CDR1 is DFQATT and CDR2 SNEGSKA (reference sequence). The CDR3 sequence: CSALLTASTEAFF. The CDR3 region has the DNA TGCAGTGCTTTACTCACGGCAAGCACTGAAGCTTTCTTT.

V gene TRBV7-9 combines with J gene TRBJ1-2; unclear D gene. The CDR3 is 13 amino acids. CDR1 and CDR2 (germline): SEHNR, FQNEAQ (reference sequence). V lost 1 base to trimming and J lost 4 bases, with 7 bases between them. The DNA for the CDR3 is TGTGCCAGCAGCTTAGGTCACATCTATGGCTACACCTTC. Translating gives CASSLGHIYGYTF.